This T cell receptor beta chain was sequenced during a study of type 1 and type 2 diabetes patients. General study findings and limits: With limited T2D and control samples, some T1D-only expanded clones may not be T1D-specific.

With 3 bases clipped from V and 6 bases from J, the junction kept 4 bases outside the gene matches. Germline CDR1 is LNHDA and CDR2 is SQIVND (reference sequence). The CDR3 is 14 amino acids. Around 10 milliliters of peripheral blood were drawn from each donor. There are a few counts of this clonotype. Its antigen is unidentified. The PCR template was genomic DNA. Multiplex PCR with 30 forward and 13 reverse primers amplified the TCR beta CDR3. Via MiXCR, TCRdb re-called the multiplex PCR reads, giving one row per CDR3 protein. The table includes some 250,000 distinct CDR3 sequences, approximately 50% detected once.

Material for sequencing was peripheral blood mononuclear cells (PBMCs). The chain employs TRBV19 and TRBJ2-1; 8 nucleotides agree with TRBD2. The TCR sequence derives from a man between 18 and 35 years old with type 2 diabetes. CDR3 in DNA: TGTGCCAGTAGTATTGATAGCGGGATCAATGAGCAGTTCTTC. Translated: CASSIDSGINEQFF.